This T cell receptor (beta chain) is from a study of T-cell reconstitution after alpha-beta-depleted transplantation in children. Notes on the study in general: The study reportedly traced alpha-beta T cells about two months after transplant to several hundred expanded graft clones. T-cell counts and diversity at one year post-transplant came mainly from newly produced T cells. From surviving recipient T cells and thymic progenitors came the high day-60 TCRbeta diversity observed in some patients.

Germline V gives CDR1 MNHEY, CDR2 SMNVEV (reference sequence). This CDR3 comprises 13 residues. The junction had 10 bases not matched to a gene; V was cut back by 11 bases and J by 4 bases. Unique molecular identifiers were built into the TCRbeta library. TCRdb processed the PCR reads anew with MiXCR; each CDR3 protein has one entry. The table records about 260,000 distinct CDR3 sequences, around 10% of them present only once. Details on this clonotype: Its antigen is unknown. This clone may be a read error of a much larger clone one base away.

The V gene is TRBV27, the J gene TRBJ2-7; 8 bases align to TRBD1. This sequence originates from a male patient under 10 years old who had a stem cell transplant for chronic granulomatous disease, so the T cells may come from the graft donor. The specimen comprised peripheral blood, sampled 180 days after TCRalphabeta/CD19-depleted stem cell transplant. The chain's CDR3 is CARVGQVPYEQYF. The CDR3 coding sequence is TGTGCCCGCGTGGGACAGGTACCTTACGAGCAGTACTTC.